The sequence of this T cell receptor beta chain was determined in a study of OX40 agonist ivuxolimab in advanced cancers. V gave up 2 bases and J gave up 7 bases, with 12 bases separating them. There are 15 residues in the CDR3. Germline V CDR1 and CDR2: MNHNS, SASEGT. Only in-frame clones appear in the TCRdb table, and some are missing; sequencing was by immunoSEQ multiplex PCR. The profile covers approximately 65,000 clones, with approximately 89% appearing a single time and 1% to 1.2% taken by the ten largest. The chain carries TRBV6-1 and TRBJ1-6, with D tentatively TRBD1 (5 bases). The material sequenced was CD4+ or CD8+ T cells sorted from blood, taken in a trial of the OX40 agonist ivuxolimab. The clonotype originates from an adult with an advanced solid tumor such as melanoma, head and neck, liver or kidney cancer. As DNA, the CDR3 is TGTGCCAGCAGTGAAATTGGTAGGGGCAATTCACCCCTCCACTTT. Amino acids: CASSEIGRGNSPLHF.